Presented here are 17 T cell receptor beta chains from one specimen sequenced in a study of T cell repertoires in cytomegalovirus infection. These receptors are not linked to any known antigen. One entry per CDR3 protein, called by TCRdb with MiXCR from the reads. The sample includes around 230,000 distinct CDR3 sequences, 30% to 45% of them seen just once. The specimen comprised CD8+ T cells from cultured PBMCs, sampled from culture after CMV antigen stimulation. The receptors come from a human donor in good health (CMV status not recorded). Some clones in this sample may be carry-over from other donors' samples.

This clonotype showed up just a few times. The V and J genes are TRBV7-9 and TRBJ2-7; TRBD2 matches at 8 bases. The J segment lost 5 bases and the V segment lost 5 bases, leaving 5 bases of the junction unmatched. Looked up from germline, CDR1 is SEHNR and CDR2 is FQNEAQ (reference sequence). CDR3 length: 13 residues. The CDR3 DNA follows: TGTGCCAGCAGCCCAGCGGGAGCTGACGAGCAGTACTTC. It is translated as CASSPAGADEQYF. The whole variable domain, remainder taken from reference TRBV7-9 and TRBJ2-7, is DTGVSQNPRHKITKRGQNVTFRCDPISEHNRLYWYRQTLGQGPEFLTYFQNEAQLEKSRLLSDRFSAERPKGSFSTLEIQRTEQGDSAMYLCASSPAGADEQYFGPGTRLTVT.

V and J are TRBV27 and TRBJ1-6; 7 positions match TRBD1. CDR1 and CDR2 from the germline V gene are MNHEY and SMNVEV (reference sequence). The CDR3 is made up of 16 amino acids. With 5 bases clipped from V and 6 bases from J, the junction kept 10 bases outside the gene matches. The CDR3 nucleotides read TGTGCCAGCAGTCTAGACCCGGGACAGCTTAATTCACCCCTCCACTTT. Amino acid sequence: CASSLDPGQLNSPLHF.

This clonotype was detected once. This chain uses TRBV7-9 with TRBJ2-7, with TRBD2 as a possible D gene (7 bases). V was shortened by 2 bases and J by 0 bases, with 11 bases between the two germline ends. Germline-derived CDR1 and CDR2 are SEHNR and FQNEAQ (reference sequence). The CDR3 is made up of 15 amino acids. CDR3 nucleotide sequence: TGTGCCAGCAGCTTAAAGAGGGGGGGCTCCTACGAGCAGTACTTC. Translating gives CASSLKRGGSYEQYF.

This chain joins TRBV30 and TRBJ2-7, with D unresolved. The V gene's germline CDR1 is GTSNPN and CDR2 SVGIG (reference sequence). The CDR3 is 15 amino acids. The V end lost 0 bases, the J end lost 4 bases, and 16 bases lay between the germline ends. The CDR3 nucleotides read TGTGCCTGGAGTGTAGGGTCCTTCGGACCTTACGAGCAGTACTTC. Its protein product is CAWSVGSFGPYEQYF.

The chain joins TRBV3-1 to TRBJ1-2; D gene unclear. CDR1 and CDR2 (germline): LGHDT, YNNKEL (reference sequence). V gave up 0 bases and J gave up 1 base, with 15 bases separating them. This CDR3 is built from 17 residues. The CDR3 DNA reads as TGTGCCAGCAGCCAAGAGAGAGAATGGGGTCTTAACTATGGCTACACCTTC. Translating it yields CASSQEREWGLNYGYTF.

Only one count was recorded for this clonotype. This chain uses TRBV6-8 with TRBJ2-1; D is undetermined. Germline CDR1 MNHGY, CDR2 SAAAGT. The CDR3 is 11 amino acids. Trimming took off 7 bases at V and 9 bases at J, with 10 bases between the two ends. The CDR3 bases are TGTGCCAGCATCGGTAGAGGTGAGCAGTTCTTC. It specifies CASIGRGEQFF.

This rearrangement joins TRBV28 to TRBJ2-2; 10 bases line up with TRBD2. The length of the CDR3 is 17 residues. Unmatched junction bases numbered 5, after V lost 1 base and J lost 3 bases. Germline V lookup: CDR1 MDHEN, CDR2 SYDVKM. CDR3 in amino acids: CASSLYYSGRHTGELFF. CDR3 DNA sequence: TGTGCCAGCAGTTTATACTATAGCGGGAGGCACACCGGGGAGCTGTTTTTT. The full variable domain, rest sourced from reference TRBV28 and TRBJ2-2, is DVKVTQSSRYLVKRTGEKVFLECVQDMDHENMFWYRQDPGLGLRLIYFSYDVKMKEKGDIPEGYSVSREKKERFSLILESASTNQTSMYLCASSLYYSGRHTGELFFGEGSRLTVL.

V gene TRBV7-2 combines with J gene TRBJ1-1; possible D gene TRBD1, 6 bases. CDR3 length: 15 amino acids. Deletions cut 6 bases from V and 0 bases from J, with 14 bases between. Germline V lookup: CDR1 SGHTA, CDR2 FQGNSA. The CDR3 here is CASSSPRGLNTEAFF. Here the CDR3 DNA reads TGTGCCAGCAGTTCCCCCAGGGGTTTGAACACTGAAGCTTTCTTT.

The chain recombines TRBV11-2 with TRBJ2-3, with D possibly being TRBD1 or TRBD2 (5 bases each). V was pared by 1 base and J by 2 bases, with 16 bases between. The CDR3 totals 17 residues. Germline CDR1 SGHAT, CDR2 FQNNGV. CDR3 region: CASSLVYRPGVTDTQYF. The CDR3 DNA is TGTGCCAGCAGCTTAGTCTACAGGCCCGGGGTCACAGATACGCAGTATTTT.

V gene TRBV7-3 combines with J gene TRBJ2-1, with 11 bases aligning to TRBD1. CDR3 length: 15 amino acids. The V gene's germline CDR1 is SGHTA and CDR2 FQGTGA. Trimming removed 5 bases from V and 7 bases from J; junction bases left unmatched: 7. Here the CDR3 reads CASSPLGTGGNEQFF. The CDR3 DNA reads TGTGCCAGCAGCCCCCTCGGGACAGGGGGTAATGAGCAGTTCTTC.

The sample holds a few counts of this clonotype. This chain uses TRBV12-5 with TRBJ2-7, with 10 nucleotides matching TRBD1. Germline-derived CDR1 and CDR2 are LGHNT and FRNRAP. CDR3 size: 17 residues. The J segment lost 3 bases and the V segment lost 6 bases, leaving 14 bases of the junction unmatched. The CDR3 here is CASGHIGGQGVGYEQYF. In DNA, the CDR3 is TGTGCTAGTGGCCATATCGGAGGACAGGGGGTAGGCTACGAGCAGTACTTC.

In this sample, this clonotype turned up a few times. J is TRBJ1-1 and V is TRBV9, with 9 positions matching TRBD1. The CDR3 runs 14 residues. Germline V gene lookup returns CDR1 SGDLS and CDR2 YYNGEE. Germline trimming cut 5 bases from V and 4 bases from J; bases unmatched to any gene: 6. The CDR3 region is CASSPGTGLTEAFF. The CDR3 nucleotides read TGTGCCAGCAGTCCCGGGACAGGGCTCACTGAAGCTTTCTTT. The full variable domain, with the rest looked up from reference TRBV9 and TRBJ1-1, is DSGVTQTPKHLITATGQRVTLRCSPRSGDLSVYWYQQSLDQGLQFLIQYYNGEERAKGNILERFSAQQFPDLHSELNLSSLELGDSALYFCASSPGTGLTEAFFGQGTRLTVV.

In its sample, this clonotype was seen a few times. The genes are TRBV28 and TRBJ2-7, with D possibly matching TRBD2 (6 bases). V was pared by 8 bases and J by 1 base, with 15 bases between. From germline, CDR1 is MDHEN and CDR2 SYDVKM. The CDR3 loop spans 14 amino acids. The CDR3 is CASSRRGGSYEQYF. CDR3 nucleotides: TGTGCCAGCTCCCGGCGGGGTGGATCCTACGAGCAGTACTTC.

This chain joins TRBV7-2 and TRBJ1-2; D possibly corresponds to TRBD1 (5 bases). The CDR3 is 16 residues long. Germline CDR1 SGHTA, CDR2 FQGNSA. The V end lost 5 bases, the J end lost 5 bases, and 21 bases lay between the germline ends. The CDR3 DNA reads TGTGCCAGCAGCCCTACTAAGACGGGGCAGAGTTATGGCTACACCTTC. Amino acids: CASSPTKTGQSYGYTF.

CDR3 DNA sequence: TGCAGTGCTTCCCCCGGGACAGGGGTCTTTAATGAGCAGTTCTTC. It codes for CSASPGTGVFNEQFF. The V call is TRBV20-1, the J call TRBJ2-1, with TRBD1 identical over 10 bases. The CDR3 consists of 15 residues. CDR1 is DFQATT and CDR2 is SNEGSKA in the germline V gene (reference sequence). Trimming removed 5 bases from V and 7 bases from J; junction bases left unmatched: 11.

This clonotype appeared a few times. The chain uses TRBV4-2 and TRBJ1-1; D not resolved. The V end lost 2 bases, the J end lost 0 bases, and 13 bases lay between the germline ends. The CDR3 is 16 amino acids. Germline CDR1 reads LGHNA; CDR2 reads YNFKEQ. Written as DNA, the CDR3 is TGTGCCAGCAGCCAAACGGAGGGAGCTTTGAACACTGAAGCTTTCTTT. The encoded protein is CASSQTEGALNTEAFF.

V gene TRBV7-2 combines with J gene TRBJ1-4, with 8 bases matching TRBD1. Germline V gene lookup returns CDR1 SGHTA and CDR2 FQGNSA. The CDR3 contains 16 residues. Trimming removed 5 bases from V and 3 bases from J; junction bases left unmatched: 8. CDR3 region: CASSKTSGQANEKLFF. For the CDR3, the DNA is TGTGCCAGCAGCAAGACTTCGGGACAGGCTAATGAAAAACTGTTTTTT.